This T cell receptor (beta chain) was captured by sequencing in a study of human T cells and chemical hapten exposure. In the library, unique molecular identifiers were attached to individual cDNA molecules. TCRdb analysed the reads with MiXCR anew, one entry per CDR3 protein. The sample has 150 to 200 distinct CDR3 sequences; 58% are singletons. There are 11 residues in the CDR3. Trimming cost V 3 bases and J 7 bases, with 4 bases left between them. Per the germline V gene, CDR1 is ENHRY and CDR2 is SYGVKD. Treatment meaning: therapeutic diphenylcyclopropenone sensitization with weekly scalp DPC. Unfractionated whole blood was the source from which total RNA was extracted.

This clonotype originated in an adult with alopecia areata. Some clones in this sample may be carry-over from other donors' samples. This table probably holds off-target reads from a library built for another chain. The chain links TRBV10-3 to TRBJ2-1; D unresolved. This specimen was whole blood, taken before DPC sensitization or 2, 6, or about 24 weeks after (not recorded which). CDR3 bases: TGTGCCATCAGTGAAAGAAATGAGCAGTTCTTC. This gives the protein CAISERNEQFF.